The present entry profiles one TCR beta chain with its context. As yet, its antigen is unknown. The protocol was immunoSEQ multiplex PCR, while the TCRdb copy is restricted to in-frame clones and leaves out a portion. The table records 2,000 to 2,500 clones, about 89% of them present only once. The source of the sample is a study of T cell therapy after organ transplantation. On the study more broadly: Two of the ten patients were classed as nonresponders.

V lost 6 bases and J 8 bases, leaving 22 bases between the germline ends. Looked up from germline, CDR1 is SNHLY and CDR2 is FYNNEI. CDR3 length: 16 residues. Study-level points and caveats: Pretherapy CD8 clonality inversely correlated with its fold change after therapy.

This chain uses TRBV2 with TRBJ1-4, with no clear D. This clonotype originated in a human patient who had received a solid organ transplant and had CMV disease. The sample in question was CD8+ T cells from blood, obtained before autologous CMV-specific T cell therapy. The CDR3 loop reads CASSKLRRPPGEKLFF. The CDR3 nucleotides are TGTGCCAGCAGCAAACTCCGGAGACCCCCCGGCGAAAAACTGTTTTTT.